These 13 T cell receptor beta chains came from one sample sequenced in a study of regulatory T cells in long-lasting Graves disease. Time point denoted: newly diagnosed GD, antithyroid drugs for less than 3 months. After RNA was extracted from PBMCs, the TCR library was made from it. Arm-PCR of CDR3 regions with iRepertoire HTBI primers generated TCR beta libraries. TCRdb itself ran the multiplex PCR reads through MiXCR, one entry per CDR3 protein. This sample has around 320,000 distinct CDR3 sequences, with 16% found just once. These same data were also listed under a study on T cells in Graves' hyperthyroidism and ophthalmopathy.

Material: peripheral blood mononuclear cells (PBMCs), obtained at new diagnosis, from a patient treated with antithyroid drugs. The receptor set was obtained from a man aged 35 to 55 with Graves disease.

A remark on this clonotype: The final CDR3 position lacks the conserved phenylalanine or tryptophan, pointing to a likely read error. The chain has TRBV19 and TRBJ1-2; a weak D match, TRBD1 (6 bases). This CDR3 is built from 14 residues. From germline, CDR1 is LNHDA and CDR2 SQIVND (reference sequence). V lost 6 bases and J 7 bases, leaving 18 bases between the germline ends. CDR3 sequence (DNA): TGTGCCAGTAGCCGCCTACAGGGAGGATCTGGCTACACCTCC. The encoded protein is CASSRLQGGSGYTS.

This clonotype showed up many times. The rearrangement links TRBV11-2 to TRBJ2-3; D remains unclear. V lost 0 bases, J lost 0 bases, and 4 bases lay in between. Germline V gene sequence: CDR1 SGHAT, CDR2 FQNNGV. The CDR3 contains 14 residues. Here the CDR3 reads CASSLDPSTDTQYF. For the CDR3, the DNA is TGTGCCAGCAGCTTAGACCCTAGCACAGATACGCAGTATTTT.

This sequence joins TRBV6-5 and TRBJ2-2; 11 positions match TRBD2. This CDR3 region has 15 residues. The V gene's germline CDR1 is MNHEY and CDR2 SVGAGI. Unmatched junction bases numbered 2, after V lost 4 bases and J lost 4 bases. CDR3: CASSFLAGGTGELFF. DNA for the CDR3: TGTGCCAGCAGTTTTCTAGCGGGGGGCACCGGGGAGCTGTTTTTT.

The sample holds many counts of this clonotype. The chain couples TRBV20-1 to TRBJ1-1; no clear D gene. Germline V gene sequence: CDR1 DFQATT, CDR2 SNEGSKA (reference sequence). With 6 bases removed from V and 3 bases from J, the gap between germline ends came to 14 bases. This CDR3 has 13 residues. For the CDR3, the DNA is TGCAGTGCCCCCCGGGCAGGCGACACTGAAGCTTTCTTT. Its translation is CSAPRAGDTEAFF.

This clonotype has just a few counts. Here the CDR3 DNA reads TGTGCCAGCAGTGAATTGCTAGCGGGGATAGATGAGCAGTTCTTC. It specifies CASSELLAGIDEQFF. This sequence joins TRBV2 and TRBJ2-1; 9 bases are shared with TRBD2. CDR3 size: 15 residues. Germline V lookup: CDR1 SNHLY, CDR2 FYNNEI. The J segment lost 8 bases and the V segment lost 2 bases, leaving 7 bases of the junction unmatched.

With regard to this clonotype: This may come from a read error, since a much larger clone is one base off. CDR3 amino acids: CVSSSGSTDTQYF. The DNA for the CDR3 is TGTGTTAGCAGCTCGGGCAGCACAGATACGCAGTATTTT. V usage is TRBV7-7 and J usage is TRBJ2-3, with D uncertain. CDR1 and CDR2 (germline): SSHAT, FNYEAQ (reference sequence). The CDR3 has 13 amino acids.

This clonotype was recorded many times. The rearrangement links TRBV28 to TRBJ1-1, with D possibly being TRBD1 (6 bases). The CDR3 covers 16 residues. CDR1 is MDHEN and CDR2 is SYDVKM in the germline V gene. V lost 3 bases and J 1 base, leaving 15 bases between the germline ends. The CDR3 region is CASSFDPGTWNTEAFF. The CDR3 nucleotides read TGTGCCAGCAGTTTTGATCCCGGGACATGGAACACTGAAGCTTTCTTT.

Notes on this clonotype: One base away lies a much larger clone, so this may be a sequencing read error. V usage is TRBV18 and J usage is TRBJ1-1; 7 bases agree with TRBD1. There are 13 residues in the CDR3. The germline V gene encodes CDR1 KGHSH and CDR2 LQKENI. The V gene end was trimmed by 4 bases and the J gene end by 11 bases; junction bases not matched to a gene: 10. This CDR3 is CASSLDRAKGAFF. CDR3 DNA sequence: TGTGCCAGCTCACTCGACAGGGCAAAGGGGGCTTTCTTT.

About this clonotype: This could be a read error, since a much larger clone is one nucleotide away. The chain joins TRBV18 to TRBJ1-4; no definite D call. CDR1 KGHSH and CDR2 LQKENI come from the germline V gene. Trimming took 4 bases from V and 7 from J, leaving 16 bases between them. The CDR3 consists of 15 residues. As DNA, the CDR3 is TGTGCCAGCTCACTAATCTCCGAGTCCATTGAAAAACTGTTTTTT. It codes for CASSLISESIEKLFF.

This clonotype has just a few counts. The chain couples TRBV12-3 or TRBV12-4 to TRBJ1-6; unclear D gene. V was cut by 4 bases and J by 4 bases, with 11 bases left in between. This CDR3 comprises 15 residues. The CDR3 spells CASSYEGVYNSPLHF. The CDR3, as DNA: TGTGCCAGCAGTTACGAGGGAGTTTATAATTCACCCCTCCACTTT.

This chain uses TRBV4-3 with TRBJ2-7; TRBD2 might be the D (5 bases). Germline values: CDR1 LGHNA, CDR2 YSLEER. Trimming took off 4 bases at V and 5 bases at J, with 18 bases between the two ends. CDR3 size: 15 residues. DNA of the CDR3: TGCGCCAGCAGCCGAGGTAATCGGGGATCTAACGAGCAGTACTTC. Protein sequence: CASSRGNRGSNEQYF.

This clonotype showed up many times. CDR3 sequence (DNA): TGTGCCACCAGTGACTGGAAGGGGTCGAGCTACAATGAGCAGTTCTTC. Amino acids: CATSDWKGSSYNEQFF. The chain is built from TRBV24-1 and TRBJ2-1, with D tentatively TRBD1 (5 bases). There are 16 residues in the CDR3. Germline V gives CDR1 KGHDR, CDR2 SFDVKD. V lost 4 bases and J 3 bases, leaving 15 bases between the germline ends.

This clonotype was counted many times. This chain links TRBV11-2 with TRBJ2-7, with D perhaps TRBD1 (6 bases). The length of the CDR3 is 14 residues. Trimming left V 7 bases short and J 0 bases short, with 13 bases between. Looked up from germline, CDR1 is SGHAT and CDR2 is FQNNGV. CDR3 DNA sequence: TGTGCCAGCACCCCAGACAGGTACTCCTACGAGCAGTACTTC. It translates to CASTPDRYSYEQYF. The variable domain in full, with the rest retrieved from reference TRBV11-2 and TRBJ2-7, is EAGVAQSPRYKIIEKRQSVAFWCNPISGHATLYWYQQILGQGPKLLIQFQNNGVVDDSQLPKDRFSAERLKGVDSTLKIQPAKLEDSAVYLCASTPDRYSYEQYFGPGTRLTVT.